The clone carrying this T cell receptor beta chain was counted a few times. Its antigen is unidentified. TCRdb reanalysed the RT-PCR reads using MiXCR and keeps one entry per CDR3 protein. The top ten clones hold about 10% of a sample with more than 550,000 distinct CDR3 sequences, about 11% of them seen once. CDR3 length equals 14 residues. In germline, CDR1 is LNHNV, CDR2 YYDKDF (reference sequence). The ends lost 3 bases at V and 9 bases at J; junction bases unmatched: 5. The data originate from a study of response to subunit inactivated influenza vaccine. Study-wide results and limits: With each seasonal influenza vaccination, the authors suggested, few new T cells are recruited.

These sequences were also reported in another study, on T cells expressing NK-cell markers. That paper adds: With UMIs, 5'RACE template switching was used to make TCR beta cDNA. Sorted T-cell subsets CD3+CD56+NKG2C+, CD3+CD56+NKG2C- and CD3+CD56-NKG2C+ were TCR beta-sequenced. One of eight sequenced donors was HCMV-seronegative; the other seven were seropositive. Four donors' CD3+CD56-NKG2C+ cells were dominated by the same clonotypes.

The V call is TRBV15, the J call TRBJ1-6; 7 bases map to TRBD1. This receptor was taken from a man aged 50 or older who received an inactivated influenza vaccine. This sample comprised PBMCs from blood, obtained on the day of vaccination. The chain's CDR3 is CATSSGTDPSPLHF. The CDR3 DNA sequence: TGTGCCACCAGCAGCGGGACAGATCCTTCACCCCTCCACTTT.